The 17 T cell receptor beta chains below all came from one sample that was sequenced in a study of response to subunit inactivated influenza vaccine. TCRdb re-derived calls from the RT-PCR reads in MiXCR, one entry per CDR3 protein. The data hold around 160,000 distinct CDR3 sequences, with about 11% observed a single time. The source was non-naive T cells sorted from PBMCs, collected more than 35 days after vaccination. These receptors all come from a man aged 45-60 years who received an inactivated influenza vaccine.

This clonotype appeared a few times. The V and J genes are TRBV12-3 or TRBV12-4 and TRBJ1-2; 8 bases are shared with TRBD1. CDR3 length: 15 amino acids. The ends lost 6 bases at V and 4 bases at J; junction bases unmatched: 10. CDR3 bases: TGTGCCAGCAGACACCCAGGGGGCATGGGCTATGGCTACACCTTC. Amino acid sequence: CASRHPGGMGYGYTF.

This clonotype appeared many times. V is TRBV4-1 and J is TRBJ1-5; 7 bases align to TRBD1. CDR1 MGHRA and CDR2 YSYEKL come from the germline V gene. The CDR3 contains 15 residues. Trimming cost V 3 bases and J 4 bases; bases outside gene matches: 6. Written as DNA, the CDR3 is TGCGCCAGCAGCCATGGGACAGCAGTAAATCAGCCCCAGCATTTT. It specifies CASSHGTAVNQPQHF.

This clonotype showed up just a few times. The genes are TRBV20-1 and TRBJ2-3; 10 nucleotides agree with TRBD1. In germline, CDR1 is DFQATT, CDR2 SNEGSKA (reference sequence). The CDR3 length is 16 residues. Trimming removed 3 bases from V and 1 base from J; junction bases left unmatched: 7. CDR3 residues: CSASKLGQGRTDTQYF. For the CDR3, the DNA is TGCAGTGCTAGCAAACTGGGACAGGGGCGCACAGATACGCAGTATTTT.

The rearrangement joins TRBV6-2 or TRBV6-3 to TRBJ2-2; a possible D gene is TRBD1 (5 bases). V was clipped by 1 base and J by 6 bases, with 15 bases between them. CDR1 is MNHEY and CDR2 is SVGEGT in the germline V gene. The CDR3 is 16 residues long. In DNA, the CDR3 is TGTGCCAGCAGTTACTATTATCCAGGGTCTCCCGGGGAGCTGTTTTTT. The encoded protein is CASSYYYPGSPGELFF.

This clonotype has a count of ten or more. This chain links TRBV12-3 or TRBV12-4 with TRBJ2-3; D uncertain. The CDR3 length is 12 residues. Trimming left V 4 bases short and J 5 bases short, with 7 bases between. CDR3 bases: TGTGCCAGCAGTTCATACCGAGATACGCAGTATTTT. It yields the protein CASSSYRDTQYF.

This sequence joins TRBV4-3 and TRBJ2-1; 8 nucleotides line up with TRBD1. The V gene end was trimmed by 5 bases and the J gene end by 9 bases; junction bases not matched to a gene: 9. CDR1 and CDR2 from the germline V gene are LGHNA and YSLEER. The CDR3 extends over 14 amino acids. CDR3 residues: CASSRQGAGSEQFF. As DNA, the CDR3 is TGCGCCAGCAGCAGGCAGGGGGCAGGGAGTGAGCAGTTCTTC.

The chain uses TRBV5-6 and TRBJ1-5; TRBD1 aligns across 7 bases. CDR1 is SGHDT and CDR2 is YYEEEE in the germline V gene. Trimming at V came to 4 bases and at J to 5 bases, leaving 9 bases not matched to a gene. The CDR3 spans 15 residues. CDR3 sequence reads: CASSLGPRGDQPQHF. In nucleotides, the CDR3 is TGTGCCAGCAGCCTCGGGCCCAGGGGGGATCAGCCCCAGCATTTT.

This clonotype was counted ten times or more. The chain recombines TRBV5-1 with TRBJ2-1; 15 bases agree with TRBD2. The length of the CDR3 is 18 residues. Germline loops: CDR1 SGHRS, CDR2 YFSETQ. V shed 4 bases, J shed 8 bases, and the junction held 13 bases outside the gene matches. In DNA form, the CDR3 reads TGCGCCAGCAGCCCCCGGACTAGCGGGAGGGCCTCCCTCCATGAGCAGTTCTTC. Protein: CASSPRTSGRASLHEQFF.

This clonotype was found many times. V and J are TRBV6-2 or TRBV6-3 and TRBJ2-3, with D maybe TRBD2 (7 bases). V lost 4 bases and J lost 0, with 20 bases in between. In germline, CDR1 is MNHEY, CDR2 SVGEGT. The CDR3 is 18 amino acids. CDR3 sequence reads: CASSFSPGRGRSTDTQYF. In nucleotides, the CDR3 is TGTGCCAGCAGTTTTTCCCCTGGGCGGGGGCGGAGCACAGATACGCAGTATTTT.

The chain employs TRBV28 and TRBJ1-2, with a weak D call TRBD1 (5 bases). Trimming shortened V by 6 bases and J by 0 bases, and 8 bases separated the two germline ends. This CDR3 is 13 amino acids long. The V gene's germline CDR1 is MDHEN and CDR2 SYDVKM. The CDR3 coding sequence is TGTGCCAGCAGAGGGGAAGCTAACTATGGCTACACCTTC. Translating it yields CASRGEANYGYTF.

This clonotype has more than one count but fewer than ten. The chain uses TRBV27 and TRBJ1-1; D may be TRBD1 (5 bases). CDR3 length: 15 residues. CDR1 is MNHEY, CDR2 SMNVEV, per germline (reference sequence). Trimming took 1 base from V and 4 from J, leaving 13 bases between them. CDR3 amino acids: CASSLWAGKTTEAFF. The CDR3 DNA reads TGTGCCAGCAGTTTATGGGCAGGGAAGACCACTGAAGCTTTCTTT.

The table lists this clonotype with a few counts. The chain carries TRBV14 and TRBJ2-1; 9 bases map to TRBD2. Germline values: CDR1 SGHDN, CDR2 FVKESK. This CDR3 comprises 16 residues. The V gene end was trimmed by 4 bases and the J gene end by 2 bases; junction bases not matched to a gene: 6. Written as DNA, the CDR3 is TGTGCCAGCAGCCGGATGACTAGCGGAACCTACAATGAGCAGTTCTTC. It codes for CASSRMTSGTYNEQFF.

This rearrangement joins TRBV7-9 to TRBJ2-1; TRBD1 matches at 12 bases. J gave up 2 bases and V 5 bases, and 1 base lay outside the gene matches. Germline V lookup: CDR1 SEHNR, CDR2 FQNEAQ (reference sequence). The CDR3 totals 15 residues. CDR3 protein: CASSGTGGTYNEQFF. CDR3 DNA sequence: TGTGCCAGCAGCGGGACAGGGGGCACCTACAATGAGCAGTTCTTC.

This clonotype was counted at least ten times. The V gene is TRBV7-9, the J gene TRBJ2-7, with 9 bases fitting TRBD1. This CDR3 has 15 residues. V shed 6 bases, J shed 5 bases, and the junction held 11 bases outside the gene matches. CDR1 SEHNR and CDR2 FQNEAQ come from the germline V gene (reference sequence). CDR3 loop: CASRLSGTGTHEQYF. Here the CDR3 DNA reads TGTGCCAGCAGGCTTTCCGGGACAGGGACACACGAGCAGTACTTC.

This clonotype was detected ten times or more. The junction shows a germline mismatch at one end, possibly a read error. The J gene is TRBJ2-2, the V gene TRBV28, with D tentatively TRBD2 (5 bases). The V gene's germline CDR1 is MDHEN and CDR2 SYDVKM. CDR3 length: 13 amino acids. The DNA for the CDR3 is TGCGCCAGCCGGGATTATAACACCGGGGAGCTGTTTTTT. The encoded protein is CASRDYNTGELFF. The full variable domain, with the rest looked up from reference TRBV28 and TRBJ2-2, is DVKVTQSSRYLVKRTGEKVFLECVQDMDHENMFWYRQDPGLGLRLIYFSYDVKMKEKGDIPEGYSVSREKKERFSLILESASTNQTSMYLCASRDYNTGELFFGEGSRLTVL.

This clonotype was observed many times. This chain links TRBV20-1 with TRBJ1-6, with 8 bases fitting TRBD1. CDR3 size: 14 residues. V shed 0 bases and J 10 bases; nucleotides not matched to a gene: 5. Germline CDR1 DFQATT, CDR2 SNEGSKA (reference sequence). CDR3 in DNA: TGCAGTGCTAGAGATACCACAGGGGGATCACCCCTCCACTTT. It codes for CSARDTTGGSPLHF.

The genes are TRBV20-1 and TRBJ2-7; D gene unclear. Germline-derived CDR1 and CDR2 are DFQATT and SNEGSKA (reference sequence). Deletions cut 2 bases from V and 5 bases from J, with 7 bases between. The CDR3 spans 11 residues. Here the CDR3 reads CSARQVDEQYF. The CDR3 nucleotides are TGCAGTGCTAGACAGGTGGACGAGCAGTACTTC.